This T cell receptor (beta chain) was recorded in a study of graft-versus-host responses after intestinal transplantation. Study results and caveats: Graft-donor T cell macrochimerism in patients accompanied high graft-versus-host to host-versus-graft clonal ratios in allografts.

With respect to this clone: The antigen remains unidentified.

CDR1 MGHRA and CDR2 YSYEKL come from the germline V gene. Trimming took 1 base from V and 1 from J, leaving 15 bases between them. This CDR3 has 17 amino acids. Clones were read by immunoSEQ multiplex PCR, and TCRdb kept only the in-frame ones, dropping some. This sample has around 76,000 clones, with 90% to 95% found just once. Sequences were derived from unstimulated CD8+ T cells sorted from spleen or lymph node cells, sampled before intestinal transplant. This receptor was obtained from a human donor who received an intestinal transplant. This chain uses TRBV4-1 with TRBJ2-3; D gene uncertain. The CDR3 DNA reads as TGCGCCAGCAGCCAAGGGGTGGTGGCGGAACGCACAGATACGCAGTATTTT. Translating gives CASSQGVVAERTDTQYF.